This TCR beta chain was recovered during a study of blood T cell repertoires in COVID-19. Authors' data handling: Amplification with reference gene primers provided the estimates of nucleated cell counts. Assay: immunoSEQ multiplex PCR; the TCRdb copy retains only in-frame clones and omits some. The DNA was the basis for D and trimming; V, J and clone size are from that table. This sample has about 120,000 clones, with 78% found just once. Source material: peripheral blood. The clonotype originates from a man between 65 and 85 years old with acute or convalescent COVID-19.

The CDR3 DNA sequence: TGTGCCAGCAGTTTGTCGGGGGGAGCTGGAGAGACCCAGTACTTC. Translated: CASSLSGGAGETQYF. J is TRBJ2-5 and V is TRBV27, with TRBD2 matching 7 bases. The J segment lost 4 bases and the V segment lost 3 bases, leaving 8 bases of the junction unmatched. Germline CDR1 and CDR2: MNHEY and SMNVEV (reference sequence). The CDR3 has 15 residues.